This TCR beta chain was captured by sequencing in a study of shared clonotypes between healthy human individuals. Across the study: Sampling drew on donors who were two women and a few men aged 18 to 49. A donor's plate count was three for CD4 naive and three for CD4 memory; CD8 naive had two and CD8 memory one.

The length of the CDR3 is 16 residues. V was clipped by 0 bases and J by 6 bases, with 15 bases between them. Germline CDR1 reads SGHRS; CDR2 reads YFSETQ. CD45RO+ cells went into CD8 memory alongside CCR7-negative CD45RA+ TemRA cells. Assay: immunoSEQ multiplex PCR; the TCRdb copy retains only in-frame clones and omits some. The repertoire holds about 690,000 clones, less than 95% seen once, with 30% to 35% in the top ten. V gene TRBV5-1 combines with J gene TRBJ2-2; possibly TRBD2 for D (6 bases). The sequence came from a man between 18 and 35 years old in good health. Some clones in this sample may be carry-over from other donors' samples. The sequencing sample was made of memory CD8+ T cells from PBMCs. The subset was: CD45RO+ cells pooled with CCR7-negative TemRA cells. In nucleotides, the CDR3 is TGCGCCAGCAGCTTGGCCGTGGAGGGTGCCGCCGGGGAGCTGTTTTTT. This gives the protein CASSLAVEGAAGELFF.